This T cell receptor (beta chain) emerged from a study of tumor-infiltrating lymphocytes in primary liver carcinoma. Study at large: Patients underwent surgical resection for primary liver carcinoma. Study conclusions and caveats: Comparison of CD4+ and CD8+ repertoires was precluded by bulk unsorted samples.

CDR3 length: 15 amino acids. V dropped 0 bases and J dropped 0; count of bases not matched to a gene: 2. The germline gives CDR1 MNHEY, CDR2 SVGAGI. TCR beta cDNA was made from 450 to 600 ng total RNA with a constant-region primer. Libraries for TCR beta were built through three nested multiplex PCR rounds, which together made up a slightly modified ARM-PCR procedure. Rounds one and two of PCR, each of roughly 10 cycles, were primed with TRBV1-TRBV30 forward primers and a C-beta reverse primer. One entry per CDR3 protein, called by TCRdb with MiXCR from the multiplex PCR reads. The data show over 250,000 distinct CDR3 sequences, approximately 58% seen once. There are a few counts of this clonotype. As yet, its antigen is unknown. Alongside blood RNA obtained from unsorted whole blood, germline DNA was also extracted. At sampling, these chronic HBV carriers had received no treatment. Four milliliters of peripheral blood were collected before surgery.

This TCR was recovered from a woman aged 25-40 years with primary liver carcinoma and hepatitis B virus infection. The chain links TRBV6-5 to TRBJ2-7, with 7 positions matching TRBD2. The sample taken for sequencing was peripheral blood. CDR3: CASSYSGGVSYEQYF. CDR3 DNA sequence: TGTGCCAGCAGTTACTCGGGGGGGGTCTCCTACGAGCAGTACTTC.